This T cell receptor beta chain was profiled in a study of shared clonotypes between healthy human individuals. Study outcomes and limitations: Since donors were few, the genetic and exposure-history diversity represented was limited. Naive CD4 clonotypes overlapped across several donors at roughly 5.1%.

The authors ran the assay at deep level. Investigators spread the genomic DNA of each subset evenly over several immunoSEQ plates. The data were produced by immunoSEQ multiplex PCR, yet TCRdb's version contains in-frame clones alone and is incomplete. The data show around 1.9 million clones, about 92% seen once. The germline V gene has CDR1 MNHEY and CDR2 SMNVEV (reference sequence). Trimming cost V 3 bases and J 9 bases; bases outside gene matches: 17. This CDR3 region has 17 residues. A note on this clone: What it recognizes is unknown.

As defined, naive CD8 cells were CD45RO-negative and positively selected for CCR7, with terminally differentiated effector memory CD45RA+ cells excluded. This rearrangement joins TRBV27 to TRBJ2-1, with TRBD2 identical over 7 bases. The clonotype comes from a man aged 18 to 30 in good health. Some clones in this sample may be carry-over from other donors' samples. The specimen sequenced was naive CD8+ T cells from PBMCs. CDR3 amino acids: CASSFGPGEGIPLEQFF. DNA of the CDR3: TGTGCCAGCAGTTTTGGGCCTGGGGAGGGCATACCACTTGAGCAGTTCTTC.